This entry lists 20 T cell receptor beta chains sequenced from one sample in a study of blood T cell repertoires in COVID-19. Generated by immunoSEQ multiplex PCR, the TCRdb table keeps only in-frame clones and is missing some. The table includes fewer than 300,000 clones, roughly 89% detected once. The sequencing sample was made of PBMCs or T cells enriched from blood (not recorded which). All receptors come from a man in his forties who had recovered from COVID-19.

This chain joins TRBV29-1 and TRBJ2-7; 8 nucleotides line up with TRBD2. The trim removed 0 bases at V and 3 bases at J, leaving 10 bases unmatched. The CDR3 spans 16 residues. Germline loops: CDR1 SQVTM, CDR2 ANQGSEA. The CDR3: CSVEDLSGGLHYEQYF. DNA of the CDR3: TGCAGCGTTGAAGATCTGTCGGGGGGGTTACACTACGAGCAGTACTTC.

The gene calls are TRBV7-2 and TRBJ1-2, with D perhaps matching TRBD1 (6 bases). V was shortened by 1 base and J by 6 bases, with 15 bases between the two germline ends. The CDR3 is 15 amino acids. Germline values: CDR1 SGHTA, CDR2 FQGNSA. CDR3: CASSLVRGNSNGYTF. The CDR3 DNA is TGTGCCAGCAGCTTAGTGAGGGGGAATTCTAATGGCTACACCTTC.

This chain links TRBV12-3 or TRBV12-4 with TRBJ1-1, with D uncertain. The length of the CDR3 is 12 residues. Trimming shortened V by 6 bases and J by 9 bases, and 14 bases separated the two germline ends. The CDR3 DNA reads TGTGCCAGCAGCTCCGACGGGGAACAAGCTTTCTTT. Its protein is CASSSDGEQAFF.

This clone showed up just a few times. The gene calls are TRBV5-4 and TRBJ2-5; 7 nucleotides agree with TRBD1. CDR3 length: 14 residues. Germline CDR1 SGHNT, CDR2 YYREEE (reference sequence). V lost 1 base, J lost 5 bases, and 5 bases stayed unmatched. Here the CDR3 DNA reads TGTGCCAGCAGCTTGCATCAGGGGGTCGAGACCCAGTACTTC. It encodes CASSLHQGVETQYF.

For the CDR3, the DNA is TGTGCCAGCAGCCTAATCGGGAGATATAGCAATCAGCCCCAGCATTTT. Translated, it gives CASSLIGRYSNQPQHF. The rearrangement joins TRBV11-2 to TRBJ1-5, with D unresolved. The length of the CDR3 is 16 residues. V was pared by 5 bases and J by 0 bases, with 14 bases between. Germline loops: CDR1 SGHAT, CDR2 FQNNGV.

This sequence joins TRBV6-5 and TRBJ1-2; no definite D call. The CDR3 consists of 14 residues. CDR1 is MNHEY and CDR2 is SVGAGI in the germline V gene. V was trimmed by 10 bases and J by 0 bases, leaving 15 bases between them. The CDR3 is CATGGRPPNYGYTF. Here the CDR3 DNA reads TGTGCCACCGGAGGCAGGCCACCTAACTATGGCTACACCTTC.

The V call is TRBV6-1, the J call TRBJ2-1; a possible D gene is TRBD2 (5 bases). The CDR3 has 16 amino acids. The V gene lost 4 bases and the J gene lost 9 bases, with 22 bases spanning the gap. In germline, CDR1 is MNHNS, CDR2 SASEGT. The CDR3 nucleotides read TGTGCCAGCAGTGTCGGGGTTCCACCCGGCGCGGGTGAGCAGTTCTTC. Amino acids: CASSVGVPPGAGEQFF.

The V call is TRBV6-6, the J call TRBJ2-3; TRBD1 is a possible D gene (5 bases). The CDR3 length is 13 residues. CDR1 MNHNY and CDR2 SVGAGI come from the germline V gene (reference sequence). The germline V and J ends were trimmed by 2 bases and 3 bases, with 6 bases remaining between them. The CDR3 sequence: CASSYRQTDTQYF. CDR3 bases: TGTGCCAGCAGTTACCGACAGACAGATACGCAGTATTTT.

The V gene is TRBV3-1 (or the pseudogene TRBV3-2), the J gene TRBJ1-5; maybe TRBD1 (6 bases). Trimming removed 5 bases from V and 4 bases from J, with 18 bases in between. This CDR3 spans 16 amino acids. CDR1 and CDR2 from the germline V gene are LGHDT and YNNKEL (reference sequence). The CDR3 coding sequence is TGTGCCAGCAGCGGACCGGGGCAGGGGCCAAATCAGCCCCAGCATTTT. Encoded protein: CASSGPGQGPNQPQHF.

The chain uses TRBV5-5 and TRBJ2-7, with 12 positions matching TRBD1. The CDR3 totals 16 residues. Per germline, CDR1 SGHKS and CDR2 YYEKEE (reference sequence). Trimming removed 0 bases from V and 1 base from J; junction bases left unmatched: 2. This CDR3 is CASSLVGQGASYEQYF. In nucleotides, the CDR3 is TGTGCCAGCAGCTTGGTGGGACAGGGGGCTTCCTACGAGCAGTACTTC.

V and J are TRBV30 and TRBJ1-1, with unresolved D. This CDR3 region has 11 residues. The V and J ends lost 4 bases and 7 bases respectively, with 10 bases between them. Germline V gives CDR1 GTSNPN, CDR2 SVGIG (reference sequence). The DNA of the CDR3 is TGTGCCTGGATCGTGAGGAGTGAAGCTTTCTTT. Translation gives CAWIVRSEAFF.

The chain employs TRBV28 and TRBJ1-2, with TRBD1 identical over 7 bases. The germline CDR1 and CDR2 sequences are MDHEN and SYDVKM. V dropped 4 bases and J dropped 5; count of bases not matched to a gene: 13. The CDR3 is 16 residues long. The CDR3 sequence: CASSSGTARLMYGYTF. The CDR3 bases are TGTGCCAGCAGTTCCGGGACAGCTCGCTTGATGTATGGCTACACCTTC.

As DNA, the CDR3 is TGTGCCAGCAGTGAGTCAGGACTATCCTACGAGCAGTACTTC. Its translation: CASSESGLSYEQYF. V is TRBV6-1 and J is TRBJ2-7; D is possibly TRBD2 (6 bases). This CDR3 contains 14 residues. The germline V gene has CDR1 MNHNS and CDR2 SASEGT. The V end was cut by 3 bases, the J end by 1 base, with 10 bases between.

The V call is TRBV3-1 (or the pseudogene TRBV3-2), the J call TRBJ2-7; TRBD2 is a possible D gene (5 bases). Germline CDR1 is LGHDT and CDR2 is YNNKEL (reference sequence). The CDR3 is made up of 14 amino acids. Trimming left V 4 bases short and J 3 bases short, with 13 bases between. The CDR3, as DNA: TGTGCCAGCAGCCCTTGGACTGCCTACTACGAGCAGTACTTC. It translates to CASSPWTAYYEQYF.

The V and J genes are TRBV4-1 and TRBJ2-1; the D gene is possibly TRBD1 (6 bases). This CDR3 comprises 16 residues. The germline V gene has CDR1 MGHRA and CDR2 YSYEKL. Deletions cut 4 bases from V and 2 bases from J, with 15 bases between. The CDR3 bases are TGCGCCAGCAGCCTACTGTGGGACACTACCTACAATGAGCAGTTCTTC. Protein sequence: CASSLLWDTTYNEQFF.

The rearrangement links TRBV5-8 to TRBJ2-3; 12 bases are shared with TRBD2. This CDR3 is built from 16 residues. Germline assignment: CDR1 SGHTS and CDR2 YDEGEE. J was trimmed by 0 bases and V by 4 bases; bases with no gene match: 3. CDR3 residues: CASSTGTSGSTDTQYF. The CDR3 DNA reads TGTGCCAGCAGCACTGGGACTAGCGGGAGCACAGATACGCAGTATTTT.

The chain has TRBV5-1 and TRBJ2-2, with TRBD1 as a possible D gene (6 bases). CDR3 length equals 15 residues. V was shortened by 4 bases and J by 2 bases, with 12 bases between the two germline ends. The V gene's germline CDR1 is SGHRS and CDR2 YFSETQ. Written as DNA, the CDR3 is TGCGCCAGCAGCGCCCGGACAGCCAACACCGGGGAGCTGTTTTTT. Its translation: CASSARTANTGELFF.

The chain uses TRBV19 and TRBJ2-5; tentatively, D is TRBD2 (7 bases). Deletions cut 10 bases from V and 5 bases from J, with 23 bases between. CDR1 and CDR2 (germline): LNHDA, SQIVND (reference sequence). CDR3 length: 15 residues. CDR3 in DNA: TGTGCCACCACGAGCGGGGTCCAGAGGGGGGAGACCCAGTACTTC. It specifies CATTSGVQRGETQYF.

This chain links TRBV15 with TRBJ2-2; 8 positions match TRBD2. This CDR3 spans 15 amino acids. Trimming took 3 bases from V and 4 from J; bases not matched to a gene: 4. Germline V CDR1 and CDR2: LNHNV, YYDKDF (reference sequence). CDR3 amino acids: CATSSRGRITGELFF. For the CDR3, the DNA is TGTGCCACCAGCAGCCGCGGGAGGATCACCGGGGAGCTGTTTTTT.

The J gene is TRBJ1-2, the V gene TRBV4-2; D gene unclear. The CDR3 extends over 16 amino acids. The germline V gene encodes CDR1 LGHNA and CDR2 YNFKEQ. The V end lost 1 base, the J end lost 2 bases, and 14 bases lay between the germline ends. The CDR3 here is CASSQGLLNVNYGYTF. As DNA, the CDR3 is TGTGCCAGCAGCCAAGGGTTACTTAACGTAAACTATGGCTACACCTTC.